What follows describes a single T cell receptor (beta chain). Antigen specificity is unknown. This entry comes from a study of PD-1 blockade in mismatch repair-deficient tumors. Study background: Patients had 12 mismatch repair-deficient cancer types, all previously treated and progressing.

Study-wide results and limits: Rapid post-treatment expansion, then contraction, generally preceding radiologic response, marked tumor-resident clones.

All patients were mismatch repair deficient, assessed by either PCR or immunohistochemistry. TCRs were sequenced from a few patients responding to pembrolizumab. Trimming pared 1 base from V and 6 bases from J, leaving 13 bases between. The germline gives CDR1 LNHDA, CDR2 SQIVND (reference sequence). The CDR3 covers 14 residues. Clones were sequenced by immunoSEQ multiplex PCR, and TCRdb holds only the in-frame ones, with some missing. Of 60,000 to 75,000 clones listed, roughly 88% are singletons. The specimen comprised peripheral blood, sampled 52 weeks after starting pembrolizumab. The chain combines TRBV19 with TRBJ2-7; D may be TRBD1 or TRBD2 (7 bases each). This receptor was identified in an adult with mismatch repair-deficient cancer. In nucleotides, the CDR3 is TGTGCCAGTAGTATAGCAGGGGGGGTTGCCGAGCAGTACTTC. The encoded protein is CASSIAGGVAEQYF.